Sequencing of this T cell receptor (beta chain) was carried out in a study of T-cell reconstitution after alpha-beta-depleted transplantation in children. The authors prepared the TCRbeta library with unique molecular identifiers. TCRdb reprocessed the PCR reads via MiXCR and lists one record per CDR3 protein. The data show about 1,000,000 distinct CDR3 sequences, about 29% seen once. A remark on this clonotype: Its antigen is still unknown.

From germline, CDR1 is SGHDN and CDR2 FVKESK. The ends were cut back, 6 bases at V and 6 bases at J, with 8 bases in the middle. CDR3 length: 12 residues. Study-wide findings and caveats: Day-60 TCRbeta diversity that was high in some patients was derived from surviving recipient T cells and thymic progenitors. At the one-year point after transplant, T-cell counts and TCRbeta diversity were found to come mostly from T cells that had been newly produced. Several hundred graft clones that had expanded were reportedly the source of alpha-beta T cells about two months after transplant.

The sequence was obtained from a boy younger than two who had a stem cell transplant for SCID, so the T cells may come from the graft donor. This sequence joins TRBV14 and TRBJ2-2; a weak D match, TRBD2 (6 bases). The specimen comprised PBMCs, mostly from graft donor cells, sampled 360 days after TCRalphabeta/CD19-depleted stem cell transplant. The CDR3 nucleotides are TGTGCCAGCAGGAGACTAGCCGGGGAGCTGTTTTTT. Translation gives CASRRLAGELFF.